Reported below is one T cell receptor beta chain. Its antigen remains unknown. The CDR3 has 15 residues. V lost 8 bases, J lost 5 bases, and 7 bases stayed unmatched. CDR1 LGHNA and CDR2 YSLEER come from the germline V gene. The table came from immunoSEQ multiplex PCR; TCRdb's copy has only in-frame clones and leaves some out. The sample shows 77,000 or so clones, approximately 84% of them seen only once. These data are taken from a study of OX40 agonist ivuxolimab in advanced cancers. About the research overall: Melanoma, hepatocellular carcinoma, head and neck or renal cell cancer occurred in dose-escalation patients. Study outcomes and limitations: Among the lowest levels of clonal expansion were found in partial responders at 0.1-3.0 mg/kg.

Drawing of blood for sampling happened at baseline, at cycle 4 day 1, and at cycle 7 day 1. Sequenced material: CD4+ or CD8+ T cells sorted from blood, taken in a trial of the OX40 agonist ivuxolimab. The clonotype originates from an adult with an advanced solid tumor such as melanoma, head and neck, liver or kidney cancer. V usage is TRBV4-3 and J usage is TRBJ1-6; 9 nucleotides line up with TRBD1. CDR3 coding DNA: TGCGCCAGCTCGTGGGACAGGGAAAATAATTCACCCCTCCACTTT. It yields the protein CASSWDRENNSPLHF.